The clone carrying this T cell receptor beta chain was detected only a few times. CDR1 and CDR2 from the germline V gene are SEHNR and FQNEAQ (reference sequence). Deletions cut 1 base from V and 4 bases from J, with 16 bases between. The CDR3 sequence is 16 residues long. This entry belongs to a study of T cell responses to AZD1222 COVID-19 vaccine. Sequencing was performed with immunoSEQ multiplex PCR; in TCRdb, only in-frame clones are kept and a portion is missing. The data contain about 140,000 clones, 85% to 95% of them singletons. V is TRBV7-9 and J is TRBJ2-5; perhaps TRBD2 as D (6 bases). The sequences come from peripheral blood, collected after recovery from COVID-19. This clonotype was obtained from an adult who had recovered from COVID-19. In DNA form, the CDR3 reads TGTGCCAGCAGCTTAGAAGGAGGGGTGGTAGGAGAGACCCAGTACTTC. It translates to CASSLEGGVVGETQYF.